Many counts were recorded for the clone carrying this TCR beta chain. Antigen: not known. The entry originates in a study of T-cell reconstitution after alpha-beta-depleted transplantation in children. Whole-study results and caveats: At the one-year point after transplant, T-cell counts and TCRbeta diversity were found to come mostly from T cells that had been newly produced.

A library of TCRbeta sequences, prepared with unique molecular identifiers, was generated. TCRdb used MiXCR to reprocess the PCR reads, holding one entry per CDR3 protein. Found here are 95,000 to 120,000 distinct CDR3 sequences, approximately 6% of them singletons; the top ten hold approximately 25%. With V trimmed by 1 base and J by 0 bases, 26 bases remained unmatched. CDR1 and CDR2 from the germline V gene are SGHNT and YENEEA. The CDR3 runs to 23 residues. The receptor's source is a male patient between 2 and 10 years old who had a stem cell transplant for acute lymphoblastic leukemia, so the T cells may come from the graft donor. The material sequenced was PBMCs, mostly from graft donor cells, taken 360 days after TCRalphabeta/CD19-depleted stem cell transplant. The rearrangement links TRBV11-3 to TRBJ2-7, with 8 positions matching TRBD2. CDR3 protein: CASSLVSSGGFGGGSHRSYEQYF. The CDR3 nucleotides are TGTGCCAGCAGCTTAGTGTCTTCGGGAGGTTTCGGGGGGGGATCCCACCGCTCCTACGAGCAGTACTTC.